This is a list of T cell receptor beta chains from one sample in a study of T cells after yellow fever vaccination. A single record per CDR3 protein comes from TCRdb applying MiXCR to the 5' RACE reads. The data show some 560,000 distinct CDR3 sequences, roughly a fifth seen once. Here the sequenced sample was PBMCs, taken 15 days after the yellow fever booster vaccination. The receptor set was obtained from a young man who received the YFV17D yellow fever vaccine. The CDR3 runs from the conserved cysteine through the conserved F or W. The order of the fields is J gene, V gene, CDR3 protein.

j_call: TRBJ2-7
v_call: TRBV20-1
cdr3_aa: CSVTTDSYEQYF

j_call: TRBJ2-1
v_call: TRBV3-1
cdr3_aa: CASSQDWTSYNEQFF

j_call: TRBJ2-1
v_call: TRBV20-1
cdr3_aa: CSASDPSHNEQFF

j_call: TRBJ2-2
v_call: TRBV6-5
cdr3_aa: CASSYGSGVGGELFF

j_call: TRBJ2-1
v_call: TRBV9
cdr3_aa: CASSEMGDPYNEQFF

j_call: TRBJ1-5
v_call: TRBV6-5
cdr3_aa: CASSRRGSNQPQHF

j_call: TRBJ2-7
v_call: TRBV10-3
cdr3_aa: CATHTSGNNYEQYF

j_call: TRBJ1-2
v_call: TRBV12-3/TRBV12-4
cdr3_aa: CASSFGGIYGYTF

j_call: TRBJ1-2
v_call: TRBV24-1
cdr3_aa: CATSDSKDRDYGYTF

j_call: TRBJ2-2
v_call: TRBV6-4
cdr3_aa: CASSLGSSPGELFF

j_call: TRBJ2-3
v_call: TRBV5-1
cdr3_aa: CASSSASPGDTQYF

j_call: TRBJ2-3
v_call: TRBV12-3/TRBV12-4
cdr3_aa: CASSQTGGGKADTQYF

j_call: TRBJ2-3
v_call: TRBV27
cdr3_aa: CASSSPVPDTQYF

j_call: TRBJ1-2
v_call: TRBV6-6
cdr3_aa: CASRPGANYGYTF

j_call: TRBJ2-3
v_call: TRBV4-3
cdr3_aa: CASSQDPLTDTQYF

j_call: TRBJ2-7
v_call: TRBV27
cdr3_aa: CASSLLAGNDYEQYF

j_call: TRBJ2-3
v_call: TRBV5-1
cdr3_aa: CASSSSPEDTQYF

j_call: TRBJ2-1
v_call: TRBV12-3/TRBV12-4
cdr3_aa: CASSFVAGYEQFF

j_call: TRBJ2-1
v_call: TRBV29-1
cdr3_aa: CSVSVREGSREQFF

j_call: TRBJ2-1
v_call: TRBV24-1
cdr3_aa: CATSDLGGTGNEQFF

j_call: TRBJ2-7
v_call: TRBV18
cdr3_aa: CASSPRTGRTYEQYF

j_call: TRBJ1-2
v_call: TRBV4-2
cdr3_aa: CASSQETGRDYGYTF

j_call: TRBJ2-7
v_call: TRBV29-1
cdr3_aa: CSVVGRGLYEQYF

j_call: TRBJ2-5
v_call: TRBV7-2
cdr3_aa: CASSYTSSGRLETQYF

j_call: TRBJ2-3
v_call: TRBV7-2
cdr3_aa: CASSLAQLAGVVDTQYF

j_call: TRBJ2-6
v_call: TRBV20-1
cdr3_aa: CSARDGGAVLTF

j_call: TRBJ1-1
v_call: TRBV5-1
cdr3_aa: CASSPPAVNTEAFF

j_call: TRBJ2-6
v_call: TRBV10-1
cdr3_aa: CASSPTGGTGANVLTF

j_call: TRBJ2-5
v_call: TRBV2
cdr3_aa: CASSVGERETQYF

j_call: TRBJ2-1
v_call: TRBV7-2
cdr3_aa: CASSPRTSGSDEQFF

j_call: TRBJ2-1
v_call: TRBV6-5
cdr3_aa: CASSSTREQFF

j_call: TRBJ2-1
v_call: TRBV20-1
cdr3_aa: CSARDWSPASGRVNEQFF

j_call: TRBJ2-7
v_call: TRBV29-1
cdr3_aa: CSVDSRGGEQYF

j_call: TRBJ2-2
v_call: TRBV21-1
cdr3_aa: CASRARETGELFF

j_call: TRBJ1-5
v_call: TRBV20-1
cdr3_aa: CSARDTGTGNQPQHF

j_call: TRBJ2-2
v_call: TRBV7-2
cdr3_aa: CASSPGVGELFF

j_call: TRBJ2-4
v_call: TRBV11-1
cdr3_aa: CASSSTPGLRTVAKNIQYF

j_call: TRBJ2-7
v_call: TRBV11-2
cdr3_aa: CASSFLTGQGSYEQYF

j_call: TRBJ2-3
v_call: TRBV5-1
cdr3_aa: CASSQTRTEDTQYF

j_call: TRBJ1-4
v_call: TRBV7-9
cdr3_aa: CASSLAVTSGTSEGLFF

j_call: TRBJ2-5
v_call: TRBV9
cdr3_aa: CASSPRILQETQYF

j_call: TRBJ1-4
v_call: TRBV10-3
cdr3_aa: CAISDSTGNEKLFF

j_call: TRBJ2-3
v_call: TRBV7-2
cdr3_aa: CASSSLDRRVDTQYF

j_call: TRBJ2-5
v_call: TRBV20-1
cdr3_aa: CSARTSGQETQYF

j_call: TRBJ2-2
v_call: TRBV6-1
cdr3_aa: CASLTWGPTGELFF

j_call: TRBJ2-5
v_call: TRBV7-2
cdr3_aa: CASNQGQGKIQTQYF

j_call: TRBJ2-1
v_call: TRBV11-2
cdr3_aa: CASSRDQGFYEQFF

j_call: TRBJ2-1
v_call: TRBV20-1
cdr3_aa: CSASETSGGFWQFF

j_call: TRBJ2-1
v_call: TRBV29-1
cdr3_aa: CSVDPGLAVYNEQFF